The sequence of this T cell receptor (beta chain) was determined in a study of blood T cell repertoires in COVID-19. As processed by the authors: Reference gene primer amplification gave nucleated cell count estimates. The method was immunoSEQ multiplex PCR; TCRdb's version includes in-frame clones alone and lacks a portion of them. D and trimming come from the DNA, and the V and J calls and clone size come from that table. The table has about 42,000 clones, approximately 86% seen once. The CDR3 totals 16 residues. Trimming took off 4 bases at V and 0 bases at J, with 13 bases between the two ends. Germline CDR1 is LNHDA and CDR2 is SQIVND (reference sequence).

Sequencing was carried out using peripheral blood. The sequence came from a man in his sixties or seventies with acute or convalescent COVID-19. The J gene is TRBJ1-5, the V gene TRBV19; D is unresolved. DNA for the CDR3: TGTGCCAGTAGTACGACATTTTCATATAGCAATCAGCCCCAGCATTTT. Translation gives CASSTTFSYSNQPQHF.